These 6 T cell receptor beta chains originate from one sample sequenced in a study of cytomegalovirus exposure and HLA in healthy donors. The primer mix had 60 Vbeta and 13 Jbeta primers. The method was immunoSEQ multiplex PCR; TCRdb's version includes in-frame clones alone and lacks a portion of them. Of roughly 170,000 clones listed, around four fifths are singletons. What was sequenced was PBMCs. The receptors come from a man younger than 40 in good health and CMV-seronegative.

This chain joins TRBV4-1 and TRBJ1-3, with D unclear. V lost 1 base, J lost 0 bases, and 10 bases lay in between. The CDR3 runs 16 residues. The germline V gene encodes CDR1 MGHRA and CDR2 YSYEKL. CDR3 sequence: CASSQVKSISGNTIYF. In DNA form, the CDR3 reads TGCGCCAGCAGCCAAGTTAAAAGCATCTCTGGAAACACCATATATTTT.

The V call is TRBV5-4, the J call TRBJ1-5, with 7 nucleotides matching TRBD1. Germline V CDR1 and CDR2: SGHNT, YYREEE (reference sequence). The CDR3 runs to 13 residues. V was clipped by 5 bases and J by 4 bases; unmatched bases: 3. In nucleotides, the CDR3 is TGTGCCAGCAGTCAACAGGGGAATCAGCCCCAGCATTTT. Protein sequence: CASSQQGNQPQHF. The whole variable domain, remainder taken from reference TRBV5-4 and TRBJ1-5, is ETGVTQSPTHLIKTRGQQVTLRCSSQSGHNTVSWYQQALGQGPQFIFQYYREEENGRGNFPPRFSGLQFPNYSSELNVNALELDDSALYLCASSQQGNQPQHFGDGTRLSIL.

The chain combines TRBV7-3 with TRBJ1-2, with a weak D call TRBD1 (5 bases). V was clipped by 5 bases and J by 4 bases, with 11 bases between them. Germline CDR1 reads SGHTA; CDR2 reads FQGTGA. CDR3 size: 13 residues. CDR3 in amino acids: CASSREGFYGYTF. The CDR3 DNA reads TGTGCCAGCAGCCGGGAGGGGTTCTATGGCTACACCTTC.

The chain joins TRBV7-2 to TRBJ2-7; 12 nucleotides align to TRBD1. The CDR3 length is 15 residues. Germline CDR1 SGHTA, CDR2 FQGNSA. The trim removed 6 bases at V and 8 bases at J, leaving 11 bases unmatched. The CDR3 DNA is TGTGCCAGCAGATTCGACCCGGGACAGGGGGCGCAGCAGTACTTC. Its protein is CASRFDPGQGAQQYF.

With respect to this clone: A read error may account for a junction end that differs from germline. The rearrangement links TRBV7-7 to TRBJ2-3; D perhaps matches TRBD1 (5 bases). Germline-derived CDR1 and CDR2 are SSHAT and FNYEAQ (reference sequence). This CDR3 contains 15 residues. The DNA of the CDR3 is TGTGCTAGCAGCTCTCTACCAGGGAACACAGATACGCAGTATTTT. Translation gives CASSSLPGNTDTQYF.

DNA of the CDR3: TGTGCCAGCAGCTTAGGGCCAGGCTACGAGCAGTACTTC. Amino acid sequence: CASSLGPGYEQYF. V usage is TRBV11-3 and J usage is TRBJ2-7; D is undetermined. Germline-derived CDR1 and CDR2 are SGHNT and YENEEA. Trimming shortened V by 1 base and J by 3 bases, and 7 bases separated the two germline ends. This CDR3 spans 13 amino acids.